What follows are 25 T cell receptor beta chains derived from one specimen sequenced in a study of graft-versus-host responses after intestinal transplantation. Sequenced by immunoSEQ multiplex PCR; TCRdb stores in-frame clones only, minus some. Of under 30,000 clones listed, about 93% are singletons. The source was PBMCs, collected approximately 30 days after intestinal transplant. All receptors derive from a human patient who received an intestinal transplant, so some T cells may come from the graft donor.

The J gene is TRBJ2-5, the V gene TRBV21-1; the table's D gene call, TRBD2, was not cross checked with the DNA. TRBV21-1 is classified as a pseudogene. The CDR3 runs to 16 residues. The CDR3 DNA is TGTGCCAGCAGCAAGTATTATAGCGGGCCGCAAGAGACCCAGTACTTC. It translates to CASSKYYSGPQETQYF.

The chain employs TRBV7-2 and TRBJ1-3; D gene ambiguous. Trimming shortened V by 5 bases and J by 7 bases, and 15 bases separated the two germline ends. The germline gives CDR1 SGHTA, CDR2 FQGNSA. This CDR3 comprises 14 residues. CDR3 coding DNA: TGTGCCAGCAGCCCCGGACTTTCCGAGAACACCATATATTTT. Translation: CASSPGLSENTIYF.

This chain links TRBV9 with TRBJ1-2, with a tentative D call TRBD1 (5 bases). Per the germline V gene, CDR1 is SGDLS and CDR2 is YYNGEE. The CDR3 has 16 amino acids. Trimming removed 4 bases from V and 1 base from J, with 17 bases in between. The CDR3 loop is CASSPEPRGFNYGYTF. The CDR3, as DNA: TGTGCCAGCAGCCCAGAGCCGAGGGGATTTAACTATGGCTACACCTTC.

This clone has just a few counts. The chain employs TRBV19 and TRBJ2-7; possibly TRBD1 for D (6 bases). Between the trimmed V and J ends, which lost 3 bases and 2 bases, there was a span of 11 bases. The CDR3 sequence is 14 residues long. CDR1 is LNHDA, CDR2 SQIVND, per germline (reference sequence). The CDR3 sequence: CASSIQDRAYEQYF. In nucleotides, the CDR3 is TGTGCCAGTAGTATCCAGGACAGAGCCTACGAGCAGTACTTC.

The chain is built from TRBV7-3 and TRBJ2-1; 8 nucleotides match TRBD1. V was pared by 0 bases and J by 1 base, with 23 bases of the junction left unmatched. The V gene's germline CDR1 is SGHTA and CDR2 FQGTGA. The CDR3 totals 23 residues. The CDR3 region is CASSLTKGGQGHASVLSYNEQFF. The CDR3 DNA sequence: TGTGCCAGCAGCTTAACGAAAGGAGGACAGGGCCACGCTTCGGTACTATCCTACAATGAGCAGTTCTTC.

This chain links TRBV6-1 with TRBJ2-5; tentatively, D is TRBD1 (5 bases). Germline V gives CDR1 MNHNS, CDR2 SASEGT. This CDR3 region has 13 residues. V was trimmed by 6 bases and J by 1 base, leaving 9 bases between them. CDR3 DNA: TGTGCCAGCAGGCAGGGTCCCCAAGAGACCCAGTACTTC. It yields the protein CASRQGPQETQYF.

The chain joins TRBV7-2 to TRBJ1-1; possible D gene TRBD1, 5 bases. This CDR3 region has 15 residues. With 2 bases removed from V and 1 base from J, the gap between germline ends came to 11 bases. Germline loops: CDR1 SGHTA, CDR2 FQGNSA. The CDR3 nucleotides are TGTGCCAGCAGCTTAATGACAGCGGAGAACACTGAAGCTTTCTTT. It codes for CASSLMTAENTEAFF. Variable domain in full (rest from reference TRBV7-2 and TRBJ1-1): GAGVSQSPSNKVTEKGKDVELRCDPISGHTALYWYRQSLGQGLEFLIYFQGNSAPDKSGLPSDRFSAERTGGSVSTLTIQRTQQEDSAVYLCASSLMTAENTEAFFGQGTRLTVV.

J is TRBJ2-7 and V is TRBV6-9, with 12 positions matching TRBD2. Germline trimming cut 3 bases from V and 2 bases from J; bases unmatched to any gene: 5. This CDR3 spans 16 amino acids. Germline-derived CDR1 and CDR2 are MNHGY and SVAAGI. The CDR3 loop is CASSYSRLAGAYEQYF. CDR3 bases: TGTGCCAGCAGTTACTCGAGACTAGCGGGGGCCTACGAGCAGTACTTC.

This clone was detected a few times. The chain employs TRBV6-5 and TRBJ1-5, with D uncertain. This CDR3 is 13 amino acids long. Trimming cost V 2 bases and J 7 bases, with 9 bases left between them. The germline gives CDR1 MNHEY, CDR2 SVGAGI. CDR3 amino acids: CASSYDVTQPQHF. The CDR3 DNA reads as TGTGCCAGCAGTTACGACGTTACCCAGCCCCAGCATTTT.

This clone was observed a single time. The chain recombines TRBV5-1 with TRBJ2-7, with D perhaps given as TRBD1 or TRBD2 (6 bases each). The CDR3 is 14 amino acids. Looked up from germline, CDR1 is SGHRS and CDR2 is YFSETQ. V was clipped by 2 bases and J by 4 bases, with 13 bases between them. As DNA, the CDR3 is TGCGCCAGCAGCTTACAGGGAGGACCTTACGAGCAGTACTTC. It translates to CASSLQGGPYEQYF. Supplemented by reference TRBV5-1 and TRBJ2-7, the full variable domain reads KAGVTQTPRYLIKTRGQQVTLSCSPISGHRSVSWYQQTPGQGLQFLFEYFSETQRNKGNFPGRFSGRQFSNSRSEMNVSTLELGDSALYLCASSLQGGPYEQYFGPGTRLTVT.

This chain joins TRBV6-1 and TRBJ2-5, with D perhaps matching TRBD1 or TRBD2 (6 bases each). CDR1 is MNHNS, CDR2 SASEGT, per germline. This CDR3 has 14 amino acids. V lost 8 bases and J lost 5, with 18 bases in between. This CDR3 is CASFPGAAGETQYF. As DNA, the CDR3 is TGTGCCAGCTTCCCAGGGGCGGCGGGGGAGACCCAGTACTTC.

This CDR3 is CATSRGMSTDTQYF. The CDR3 region has the DNA TGTGCCACCAGCAGAGGGATGAGCACAGATACGCAGTATTTT. The genes are TRBV15 and TRBJ2-3; unclear D gene. The germline V gene encodes CDR1 LNHNV and CDR2 YYDKDF (reference sequence). The CDR3 contains 14 residues. The ends were cut back, 1 base at V and 0 bases at J, with 5 bases in the middle.

The chain uses TRBV30 and TRBJ1-1; the D gene is possibly TRBD1 (6 bases). Between the trimmed V and J ends, which lost 3 bases and 3 bases, there was a span of 11 bases. CDR3 length: 13 amino acids. Germline CDR1 GTSNPN, CDR2 SVGIG (reference sequence). The chain's CDR3 is CAWRGGGYTEAFF. The CDR3 nucleotides read TGTGCCTGGAGAGGGGGAGGGTACACTGAAGCTTTCTTT.

The count of this clone is one. This chain connects TRBV16 to TRBJ1-2; D is undetermined. The germline V and J ends were trimmed by 5 bases and 2 bases, with 9 bases remaining between them. This CDR3 has 13 amino acids. Germline V gene lookup returns CDR1 KGHSY and CDR2 FQNENV. CDR3 protein: CASSMAKNYGYTF. For the CDR3, the DNA is TGTGCCAGCAGCATGGCCAAGAACTATGGCTACACCTTC.

The chain recombines TRBV18 with TRBJ2-5; 9 bases agree with TRBD1. The V and J ends lost 5 bases and 5 bases, in that order; junction bases with no gene match: 12. Germline V gives CDR1 KGHSH, CDR2 LQKENI. This CDR3 region has 16 residues. Written as DNA, the CDR3 is TGTGCCAGCTCAGTATCCCGGACAGGGGTGGAGGAGACCCAGTACTTC. Its protein is CASSVSRTGVEETQYF.

The chain is built from TRBV4-3 and TRBJ2-5; possible D gene TRBD1, 6 bases. Germline V gene sequence: CDR1 LGHNA, CDR2 YSLEER. This CDR3 has 15 residues. V lost 0 bases to trimming and J lost 5 bases, with 13 bases between them. CDR3: CASSQELTGSETQYF. The CDR3 nucleotides read TGCGCCAGCAGCCAAGAATTGACAGGCTCGGAGACCCAGTACTTC.

The chain joins TRBV28 to TRBJ2-3; D is uncertain. V dropped 3 bases and J dropped 1 base, with 14 bases sitting between them. The CDR3 is 16 amino acids. The germline V gene encodes CDR1 MDHEN and CDR2 SYDVKM. CDR3 protein: CASSFGETQGTDTQYF. The CDR3 nucleotides are TGTGCCAGCAGTTTTGGCGAGACCCAGGGCACAGATACGCAGTATTTT. Full variable domain (missing parts from reference TRBV28 and TRBJ2-3): DVKVTQSSRYLVKRTGEKVFLECVQDMDHENMFWYRQDPGLGLRLIYFSYDVKMKEKGDIPEGYSVSREKKERFSLILESASTNQTSMYLCASSFGETQGTDTQYFGPGTRLTVL.

The chain recombines TRBV19 with TRBJ1-1; D is possibly TRBD1 (6 bases). Germline CDR1 LNHDA, CDR2 SQIVND (reference sequence). The length of the CDR3 is 18 residues. V lost 3 bases, J lost 0 bases, and 20 bases lay in between. CDR3 protein: CASSMPDSIPLMNTEAFF. The CDR3 nucleotides read TGTGCCAGTAGTATGCCGGACAGTATCCCTCTTATGAACACTGAAGCTTTCTTT.

The chain combines TRBV7-6 with TRBJ2-1; TRBD1 agrees at 7 bases. The germline V gene encodes CDR1 SGHVS and CDR2 FNYEAQ. This CDR3 has 17 amino acids. After removal of 0 bases from V and 6 bases from J, the junction contained 11 bases not matched to a gene. This CDR3 is CASSLAREGAARNEQFF. The CDR3 nucleotides read TGTGCCAGCAGCTTAGCCCGTGAGGGGGCCGCGCGCAATGAGCAGTTCTTC.

This chain links TRBV27 with TRBJ2-7; D may be TRBD1 (6 bases). This CDR3 has 15 residues. Deletions cut 0 bases from V and 0 bases from J, with 9 bases between. Germline CDR1 MNHEY, CDR2 SMNVEV (reference sequence). The CDR3: CASSLSGQSSYEQYF. In nucleotides, the CDR3 is TGTGCCAGCAGTTTATCAGGACAGAGCTCCTACGAGCAGTACTTC.

This chain links TRBV2 with TRBJ1-5; D call uncertain. Per the germline V gene, CDR1 is SNHLY and CDR2 is FYNNEI. Trimming took off 1 base at V and 7 bases at J, with 8 bases between the two ends. The CDR3 consists of 13 residues. The CDR3 DNA reads as TGTGCCAGCAGTGAAGGGCCCGCCCAGCCCCAGCATTTT. This sequence encodes CASSEGPAQPQHF.

A single count supports this clone. The chain is built from TRBV18 and TRBJ1-1; TRBD1 might be the D (5 bases). Germline-derived CDR1 and CDR2 are KGHSH and LQKENI. The CDR3 totals 13 residues. The germline V and J ends were trimmed by 8 bases and 0 bases, with 10 bases remaining between them. The CDR3 spells CASPETVNTEAFF. In DNA, the CDR3 is TGTGCCAGCCCAGAGACAGTGAACACTGAAGCTTTCTTT.

This sequence joins TRBV4-1 and TRBJ2-5; D possibly corresponds to TRBD2 (5 bases). Germline-derived CDR1 and CDR2 are MGHRA and YSYEKL. The CDR3 length is 15 residues. V dropped 5 bases and J dropped 2 bases, with 15 bases sitting between them. The CDR3 loop is CASSYGVAVQETQYF. In DNA, the CDR3 is TGCGCCAGCAGCTACGGGGTAGCAGTGCAAGAGACCCAGTACTTC.

The chain is built from TRBV4-2 and TRBJ1-1; D gene uncertain. This CDR3 contains 13 residues. The germline CDR1 and CDR2 sequences are LGHNA and YNFKEQ. V shed 4 bases and J shed 5 bases, with 11 bases lying between them. Here the CDR3 reads CASSPPDETEAFF. The CDR3 DNA sequence: TGTGCCAGCAGCCCGCCGGACGAAACTGAAGCTTTCTTT.

The V and J genes are TRBV9 and TRBJ1-1, with 7 bases fitting TRBD1. The CDR3 totals 14 residues. The germline V gene encodes CDR1 SGDLS and CDR2 YYNGEE. Trimming removed 3 bases from V and 1 base from J; junction bases left unmatched: 3. CDR3 loop: CASSDGQANTEAFF. Written as DNA, the CDR3 is TGTGCCAGCAGCGATGGACAGGCGAACACTGAAGCTTTCTTT.